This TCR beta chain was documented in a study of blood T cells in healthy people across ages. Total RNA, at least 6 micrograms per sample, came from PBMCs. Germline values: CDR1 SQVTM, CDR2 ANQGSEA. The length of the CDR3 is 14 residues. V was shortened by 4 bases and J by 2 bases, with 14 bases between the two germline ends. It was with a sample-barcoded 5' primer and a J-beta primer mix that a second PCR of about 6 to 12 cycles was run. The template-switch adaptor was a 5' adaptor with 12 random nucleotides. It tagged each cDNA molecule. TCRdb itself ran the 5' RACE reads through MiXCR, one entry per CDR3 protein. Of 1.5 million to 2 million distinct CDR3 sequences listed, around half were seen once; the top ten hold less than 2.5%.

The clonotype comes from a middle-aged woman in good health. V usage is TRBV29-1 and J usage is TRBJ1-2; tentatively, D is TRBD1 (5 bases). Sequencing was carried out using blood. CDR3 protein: CSVADRAQNYGYTF. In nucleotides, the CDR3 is TGCAGCGTTGCAGACAGAGCGCAGAACTATGGCTACACCTTC.